The 9 T cell receptor beta chains in this list originate from one sample, sequenced in a study of blood T cell repertoires in COVID-19. The method was immunoSEQ multiplex PCR; TCRdb's version includes in-frame clones alone and lacks a portion of them. This table has around 160,000 clones, approximately 86% appearing once. Sequencing was performed on PBMCs or T cells enriched from blood (not recorded which). Receptors originate from a woman in her forties who had been exposed to COVID-19.

V and J are TRBV18 and TRBJ1-2; 7 nucleotides match TRBD1. There are 12 residues in the CDR3. CDR1 is KGHSH, CDR2 LQKENI, per germline. J lost 8 bases, V lost 3 bases, and 3 bases had no gene match. Here the CDR3 DNA reads TGTGCCAGCTCACCTGACAGGGTAGGCTACACCTTC. Translated: CASSPDRVGYTF.

The genes are TRBV5-1 and TRBJ1-2; 12 nucleotides match TRBD1. The germline V gene encodes CDR1 SGHRS and CDR2 YFSETQ. This CDR3 spans 15 amino acids. V shed 4 bases, J shed 4 bases, and the junction held 5 bases outside the gene matches. Written as DNA, the CDR3 is TGCGCCAGCAGCAGGGACAGGGGGCAAGGCTATGGCTACACCTTC. Amino acids: CASSRDRGQGYGYTF.

V gene TRBV7-2 combines with J gene TRBJ1-5, with 7 bases lining up with TRBD1. Per the germline V gene, CDR1 is SGHTA and CDR2 is FQGNSA. The J segment lost 3 bases and the V segment lost 3 bases, leaving 2 bases of the junction unmatched. CDR3 length: 14 residues. DNA of the CDR3: TGTGCCAGCAGCTTGACAGGGTACAATCAGCCCCAGCATTTT. Its protein is CASSLTGYNQPQHF.

The chain couples TRBV3-1 (or the pseudogene TRBV3-2) to TRBJ2-5, with D perhaps matching TRBD2 (6 bases). From germline, CDR1 is LGHDT and CDR2 YNNKEL (reference sequence). Deletions cut 3 bases from V and 2 bases from J, with 10 bases between. The CDR3 has 14 residues. This chain's CDR3 is CASSQWGEQETQYF. Written as DNA, the CDR3 is TGTGCCAGCAGCCAGTGGGGGGAACAAGAGACCCAGTACTTC.

This chain links TRBV4-1 with TRBJ1-6, with 10 bases identical to TRBD1. V lost 8 bases, J lost 8 bases, and 3 bases stayed unmatched. CDR3 length: 13 amino acids. CDR1 MGHRA and CDR2 YSYEKL come from the germline V gene. In DNA, the CDR3 is TGCGCCAGCTCCGGACAGGGGGATTCACCCCTCCACTTT. Protein product: CASSGQGDSPLHF.

The chain uses TRBV10-1 and TRBJ1-5; possibly TRBD1 for D (6 bases). This CDR3 is built from 16 residues. Germline V gives CDR1 WNHNN, CDR2 SYGVQD (reference sequence). For the CDR3, the DNA is TGCTCGCCAGTGGAGGGGGGGGCAGGAGGCAATCAGCCCCAGCATTTT. This translates into CSPVEGGAGGNQPQHF.

CDR3 nucleotide sequence: TGTGCCAGCAGCTCCGGCGGCAGGGGGACCGCCGGGGAGCTGTTTTTT. Translating it yields CASSSGGRGTAGELFF. J is TRBJ2-2 and V is TRBV7-3; TRBD1 matches 7 bases. Germline trimming cut 4 bases from V and 6 bases from J; bases unmatched to any gene: 11. The CDR3 is 16 amino acids. Germline values: CDR1 SGHTA, CDR2 FQGTGA.

The chain links TRBV10-3 to TRBJ1-1, with D unclear. Germline CDR1 is ENHRY and CDR2 is SYGVKD. There are 12 residues in the CDR3. V was clipped by 3 bases and J by 4 bases, with 6 bases between them. Here the CDR3 DNA reads TGTGCCATCAGTGACAGGCCCACTGAAGCTTTCTTT. The encoded protein is CAISDRPTEAFF.

The chain links TRBV5-4 to TRBJ1-1; D gene ambiguous. V shed 4 bases and J shed 0 bases, with 4 bases lying between them. Germline-derived CDR1 and CDR2 are SGHNT and YYREEE (reference sequence). This CDR3 contains 12 residues. Written as DNA, the CDR3 is TGTGCCAGCAGCCTCGTGAACACTGAAGCTTTCTTT. Its protein product is CASSLVNTEAFF.